A selection of T cell receptor beta chains follows, all from one sample in a study of CD8 T cells in Susac syndrome. TCRdb passed the immunoSEQ multiplex PCR reads through MiXCR, listing each CDR3 protein once. The profile covers fewer than 150,000 distinct CDR3 sequences, with about 93% appearing a single time and about 0.23% taken by the ten largest. Input material: CD8+ T cells from PBMCs. All receptors come from a human donor with multiple sclerosis. CDR3s include the opening cysteine and the closing phenylalanine or tryptophan. A D gene is named only where the DNA matches it firmly. For some rows the clone size is stated as once, few or many, or as a class when expanded; others skip it.

size | D | J | V | CDR3 | DNA
. | . | TRBJ1-5 | TRBV6-2/TRBV6-3 | CASSYLDSRQPQHF | TGTGCCAGCAGTTACCTGGACAGCAGACAGCCCCAGCATTTT
. | . | TRBJ2-7 | TRBV12-3/TRBV12-4 | CASSLAGSFSYEQYF | TGTGCCAGCAGTTTAGCGGGATCCTTCTCCTACGAGCAGTACTTC
. | TRBD2 | TRBJ2-5 | TRBV9 | CASSVLAGDGETQYF | TGTGCCAGCAGCGTTCTAGCGGGAGACGGTGAGACCCAGTACTTC
. | . | TRBJ2-7 | TRBV9 | CASSRLGYEQYF | TGTGCCAGCAGCCGGTTAGGATACGAGCAGTACTTC
few | . | TRBJ2-5 | TRBV7-9 | CASSSTVEETQYF | TGTGCCAGCAGCTCGACAGTTGAAGAGACCCAGTACTTC
. | . | TRBJ2-1 | TRBV29-1 | CSGSTSSPPYNEQFF | TGCAGCGGCTCTACTAGCTCCCCGCCTTACAATGAGCAGTTCTTC
. | TRBD2 | TRBJ2-7 | TRBV7-6 | CASSLALPIAGGMVYEQYF | TGTGCCAGCAGCTTAGCGCTACCGATAGCGGGAGGTATGGTCTACGAGCAGTACTTC
. | . | TRBJ2-6 | TRBV27 | CASSLWAPGANVLTF | TGTGCCAGCAGTTTATGGGCCCCTGGGGCCAACGTCCTGACTTTC
. | . | TRBJ2-7 | TRBV12-3/TRBV12-4 | CASRDGQRYEQYF | TGTGCCAGCAGGGACGGACAGCGCTACGAGCAGTACTTC
. | TRBD1 | TRBJ2-7 | TRBV11-2 | CASSLVKGTGGSYEQYF | TGTGCCAGCAGCTTAGTTAAAGGGACAGGGGGTTCCTACGAGCAGTACTTC
. | . | TRBJ2-2 | TRBV4-3 | CASSQDRFGRYTGELFF | TGCGCCAGCAGCCAAGATCGCTTCGGGAGATACACCGGGGAGCTGTTTTTT
. | . | TRBJ2-7 | TRBV20-1 | CSAQRRGLTYEQYF | TGCAGTGCTCAACGACGGGGACTCACTTACGAGCAGTACTTC
. | . | TRBJ1-2 | TRBV28 | CASSLWTAYGYTF | TGTGCCAGCAGTTTATGGACGGCCTATGGCTACACCTTC
once | . | TRBJ1-1 | TRBV19 | CASRMTGNTEAFF | TGTGCCAGTAGAATGACGGGGAACACTGAAGCTTTCTTT
. | . | TRBJ2-1 | TRBV2 | CASSEGVSSYNEQFF | TGTGCCAGCAGTGAGGGGGTGTCCTCCTACAATGAGCAGTTCTTC
. | TRBD1 | TRBJ1-1 | TRBV29-1 | CSARQGGEAFF | TGCAGCGCTAGACAGGGCGGGGAAGCTTTCTTT
. | . | TRBJ1-2 | TRBV5-6 | CASSARTAGGNYGYTF | TGTGCCAGCAGCGCCCGGACTGCGGGGGGAAACTATGGCTACACCTTC
. | . | TRBJ2-1 | TRBV20-1 | CSAGGGTYNEQFF | TGCAGTGCCGGCGGAGGGACCTACAATGAGCAGTTCTTC
. | TRBD1 | TRBJ2-1 | TRBV19 | CAISQGALNEQFF | TGTGCCATTTCGCAGGGGGCATTGAATGAGCAGTTCTTC
once | . | TRBJ1-1 | TRBV6-2/TRBV6-3 | CASSYGGGEAFF | TGTGCCAGCAGTTACGGCGGGGGGGAAGCTTTCTTT
once | TRBD2 | TRBJ2-1 | TRBV9 | CASSVGAGAVNEQFF | TGTGCCAGCAGCGTAGGAGCGGGAGCAGTCAATGAGCAGTTCTTC
. | . | TRBJ1-4 | TRBV5-4 | CASSLSEQNNEKLFF | TGTGCCAGCAGCTTGAGTGAGCAAAATAATGAAAAACTGTTTTTT
. | . | TRBJ1-5 | TRBV19 | CASSEGLLSNQPQHF | TGTGCCAGTAGTGAAGGACTGTTGAGCAATCAGCCCCAGCATTTT
. | TRBD2 | TRBJ2-1 | TRBV6-2/TRBV6-3 | CASTVAGGNNEQFF | TGTGCCAGCACGGTAGCGGGAGGTAACAATGAGCAGTTCTTC
few | . | TRBJ2-2 | TRBV25-1 | CASSEMMANTGELFF | TGTGCCAGCAGTGAAATGATGGCGAACACCGGGGAGCTGTTTTTT
. | . | TRBJ1-1 | TRBV7-9 | CASSPTASGAEAFF | TGTGCCAGCAGCCCTACCGCATCAGGGGCTGAAGCTTTCTTT
. | TRBD1 | TRBJ2-1 | TRBV28 | CASMTGGNEQFF | TGTGCCAGCATGACAGGGGGCAATGAGCAGTTCTTC
. | . | TRBJ1-2 | TRBV19 | CASAGDGYTF | TGTGCCAGCGCGGGGGATGGCTACACCTTC
. | . | TRBJ2-7 | TRBV29-1 | CSGGSGTEGGEQYF | TGCAGCGGGGGGAGCGGGACGGAGGGGGGAGAGCAGTACTTC
. | . | TRBJ2-3 | TRBV30 | CACQHWTGTRPDTQYF | TGTGCCTGCCAACATTGGACAGGGACTAGACCAGATACGCAGTATTTT
. | . | TRBJ1-1 | TRBV28 | CASSLGGRAEAFF | TGTGCCAGCAGTTTGGGGGGACGCGCTGAAGCTTTCTTT
. | . | TRBJ2-1 | TRBV12-3/TRBV12-4 | CASSVGDDEQFF | TGTGCCAGCAGCGTCGGGGACGATGAGCAGTTCTTC
. | . | TRBJ1-2 | TRBV6-4 | CASSDSSQGTYHGYTF | TGTGCCAGCAGTGATTCTAGCCAGGGGACTTACCATGGCTACACCTTC
. | . | TRBJ2-7 | TRBV19 | CASRSYSDYEQYF | TGTGCCAGTAGGTCCTACAGCGACTACGAGCAGTACTTC
. | . | TRBJ1-2 | TRBV15 | CATSSYDSGPYGYTF | TGTGCCACCAGCAGTTACGACAGCGGGCCCTATGGCTACACCTTC
. | . | TRBJ2-4 | TRBV6-2/TRBV6-3 | CASSGTTPYEIQYF | TGTGCCAGCAGCGGGACGACCCCATATGAAATTCAGTACTTC
. | . | TRBJ1-4 | TRBV28 | CASSLQGNEKLFF | TGTGCCAGCAGTTTGCAGGGTAACGAAAAACTGTTTTTT
. | TRBD2 | TRBJ2-7 | TRBV6-2/TRBV6-3 | CASSISGRIYEQYF | TGTGCCAGCAGCATTAGCGGGAGGATCTACGAGCAGTACTTC
. | . | TRBJ2-7 | TRBV12-3/TRBV12-4 | CASSPVLGYEQYF | TGTGCCAGCAGTCCGGTCCTCGGATACGAGCAGTACTTC
. | TRBD2 | TRBJ2-3 | TRBV12-5 | CASGLPSSGRADTQYF | TGTGCTAGTGGTCTACCAAGTAGCGGGAGGGCAGATACGCAGTATTTT